One sample yielded the 5 T cell receptor beta chains listed below, sequenced in a study of monozygotic twins with inflammatory bowel disease. No DNA is given; TCRdb re-called the 5' RACE reads and lists each CDR3 protein once. This sample's table reports over 120,000 distinct CDR3 sequences. The sequenced material came from blood. The receptors derive from a human donor with ulcerative colitis or Crohn's disease, or a healthy co-twin of an affected twin (not recorded which).

The V and J genes are TRBV10-3 and TRBJ2-7; TCRdb designates TRBD2, a call that cannot be tested without DNA. This CDR3 has 12 amino acids. Germline CDR1 ENHRY, CDR2 SYGVKD. The CDR3 loop reads CAISVAANEQYF.

The chain employs TRBV29-1 and TRBJ2-7; the TCRdb call, TRBD1, lacks DNA for checking. This CDR3 has 15 residues. In germline, CDR1 is SQVTM, CDR2 ANQGSEA. The CDR3: CSVELYRDRVDEQYF.

The chain recombines TRBV9 with TRBJ1-4; TCRdb selects TRBD1, and the lack of DNA leaves this call unchecked. The CDR3 length is 15 residues. Germline CDR1 SGDLS, CDR2 YYNGEE. CDR3 sequence reads: CASSPDSSLNEKLFF.

This rearrangement joins TRBV10-2 to TRBJ2-1; lacking DNA, the TRBD2 call made by TCRdb goes unchecked. This CDR3 is built from 18 residues. Germline CDR1 and CDR2: WSHSY and SAAADI. CDR3 loop: CASRPGLAGGFSYNEQFF.

V is TRBV2 and J is TRBJ2-3; as DNA is missing, the TRBD2 call by TCRdb cannot be tested. This CDR3 region has 19 residues. The germline V gene has CDR1 SNHLY and CDR2 FYNNEI. The CDR3 sequence: CASSESLAGGPRSADTQYF.